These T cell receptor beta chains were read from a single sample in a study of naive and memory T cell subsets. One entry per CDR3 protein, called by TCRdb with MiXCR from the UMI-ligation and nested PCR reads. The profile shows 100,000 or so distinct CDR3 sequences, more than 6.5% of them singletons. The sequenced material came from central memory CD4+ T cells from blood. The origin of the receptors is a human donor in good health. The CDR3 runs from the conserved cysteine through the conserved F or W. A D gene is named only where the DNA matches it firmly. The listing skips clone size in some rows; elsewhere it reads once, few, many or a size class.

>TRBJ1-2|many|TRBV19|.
TGTGCCAGTAGATCGACGGGACACACGAACTATGGCTACACCTTC
CASRSTGHTNYGYTF
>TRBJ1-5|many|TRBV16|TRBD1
TGTGCCAGCAAGGACAGGGGCGGCAATCAGCCCCAGCATTTT
CASKDRGGNQPQHF
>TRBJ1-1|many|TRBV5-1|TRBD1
TGCGCCAGCAGCTATACAGGGGGTATGAACACTGAAGCTTTCTTT
CASSYTGGMNTEAFF
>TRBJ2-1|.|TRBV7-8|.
TGTGCCAGCGGGAGGAGGGAGCAGGATCAGTTCTTC
CASGRREQDQFF
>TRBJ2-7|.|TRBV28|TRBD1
TGTGCCAGCAGAGGACAGGCCTACGAGCAGTACTTC
CASRGQAYEQYF
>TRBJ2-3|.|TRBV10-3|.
TGTGCCATCAGGCCGGCGGGGACAGATACGCAGTATTTT
CAIRPAGTDTQYF
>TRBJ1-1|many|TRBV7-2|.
TGTGCCAGCAGCTTAGTGTTGGCGAACACTGAAGCTTTCTTT
CASSLVLANTEAFF
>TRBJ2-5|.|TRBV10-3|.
TGTGCCATCAGGAAGACAGAAAACTCCGGGGAGACCCAGTACTTC
CAIRKTENSGETQYF
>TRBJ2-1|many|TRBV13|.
TGTGCCAGCAGCAGGGGTAGCCCGTACGAGCAGTTCTTC
CASSRGSPYEQFF
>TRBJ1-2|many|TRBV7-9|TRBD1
TGTGCCAGCAGCTTAGAGGGGGCAGGCATCAACTATGGCTACACCTTC
CASSLEGAGINYGYTF
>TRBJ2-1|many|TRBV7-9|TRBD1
TGTGCCAGCAGCTTAAAGGGGGCCGGCAATGAGCAGTTCTTC
CASSLKGAGNEQFF
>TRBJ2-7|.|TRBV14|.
TGTGCCAGCAGCCCCCCCGGGGTACCACAGCAGTACTTC
CASSPPGVPQQYF
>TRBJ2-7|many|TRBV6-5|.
TGTGCCAGCAGCCCCTTCCCCCAGGGGGGCGAGCAGTACTTC
CASSPFPQGGEQYF
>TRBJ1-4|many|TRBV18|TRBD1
TGTGCCAGCTCACCACGGGACAGGGGGAATGAAAAACTGTTTTTT
CASSPRDRGNEKLFF
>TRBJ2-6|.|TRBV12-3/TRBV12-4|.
TGTGCCAGCAGCACGACTCACTCTGGGGCCAACGTCCTGACTTTC
CASSTTHSGANVLTF
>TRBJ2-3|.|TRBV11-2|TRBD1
TGTGCCAGTCTCGGCAACAGGGGAAGGATAGATACGCAGTATTTT
CASLGNRGRIDTQYF
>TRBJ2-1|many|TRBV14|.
TGTGCCAGCAGGGGAGCGGCTTACAATGAGCAGTTCTTC
CASRGAAYNEQFF
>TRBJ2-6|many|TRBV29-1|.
TGCAGCGTTGGTCCCGGGGCCGGGGCCAACGTCCTGACTTTC
CSVGPGAGANVLTF
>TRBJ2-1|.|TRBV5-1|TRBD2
TGCGCCAGCAGCTTGGCATCAGGACTAGCGGGGGGCCACGAGCAGTTCTTC
CASSLASGLAGGHEQFF
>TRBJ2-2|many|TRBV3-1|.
TGTGCCAGCAGCCACCGGGACTCCAACACCGGGGAGCTGTTTTTT
CASSHRDSNTGELFF
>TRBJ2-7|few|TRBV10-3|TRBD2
TGTGCCATCGGGGAGGGCCGTTCCTACGAGCAGTACTTC
CAIGEGRSYEQYF
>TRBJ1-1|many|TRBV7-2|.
TGTGCCAGCAGCTCCTCACAGGGTTCGGTTACTGAAGCTTTCTTT
CASSSSQGSVTEAFF
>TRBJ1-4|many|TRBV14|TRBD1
TGTGCCAGCAGCCGAGGAGGGGCAGGGGGCCGCGGTAATGAAAAACTGTTTTTT
CASSRGGAGGRGNEKLFF
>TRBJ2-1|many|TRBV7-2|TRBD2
TGTGCCAGCAGCGGGGGCGGGGGGGTGAAAAATGAGCAGTTCTTC
CASSGGGGVKNEQFF